The 14 T cell receptor beta chains listed next were all sequenced from one sample in a study of regulatory T cells in long-lasting Graves disease. Library construction for TCR beta used iRepertoire HTBI primers and Arm-PCR of CDR3 regions. TCRdb re-called the multiplex PCR reads through MiXCR, storing one row per CDR3 protein. The sample lists 350,000 to 550,000 distinct CDR3 sequences; about a sixth were seen once. The time point here: newly diagnosed GD, antithyroid drugs for less than 3 months. PBMCs were the source of the RNA used for TCR sequencing. A further study also used this sample, focusing on T cells in Graves' hyperthyroidism and ophthalmopathy.

The sequenced sample was peripheral blood mononuclear cells (PBMCs), obtained at new diagnosis, from a patient treated with antithyroid drugs. These receptors originate from a woman under 30 with Graves disease.

This chain connects TRBV28 to TRBJ1-2, with D unresolved. V lost 3 bases, J lost 8 bases, and 7 bases lay in between. Germline CDR1 MDHEN, CDR2 SYDVKM. There are 11 residues in the CDR3. CDR3 region: CASSLERGYTF. In DNA, the CDR3 is TGTGCCAGCAGTTTGGAGCGAGGCTACACCTTC.

This chain joins TRBV6-1 and TRBJ2-1; D not resolved. The CDR3 runs 12 residues. Trimming pared 7 bases from V and 9 bases from J, leaving 13 bases between. The V gene's germline CDR1 is MNHNS and CDR2 SASEGT. The CDR3: CASKERSGEQFF. CDR3 DNA sequence: TGTGCCAGCAAGGAACGGTCCGGTGAGCAGTTCTTC.

The chain recombines TRBV9 with TRBJ2-1; 12 bases line up with TRBD2. The CDR3 is 16 amino acids. J was trimmed by 8 bases and V by 3 bases; bases with no gene match: 9. Germline assignment: CDR1 SGDLS and CDR2 YYNGEE. CDR3 protein: CASSGGLAGGLDEQFF. The CDR3 DNA reads TGTGCCAGCAGCGGGGGGCTAGCGGGAGGGCTCGATGAGCAGTTCTTC.

This chain connects TRBV15 to TRBJ2-4, with D perhaps TRBD2 (5 bases). CDR1 LNHNV and CDR2 YYDKDF come from the germline V gene (reference sequence). CDR3 length equals 14 residues. Trimming removed 2 bases at V and 8 bases at J, with 13 bases between. CDR3 residues: CATSRNVEGDIQYF. CDR3 DNA: TGTGCCACCAGCAGAAATGTCGAGGGTGACATTCAGTACTTC.

This clonotype has ten or more counts. This chain uses TRBV7-6 with TRBJ1-1; no reliable D call. CDR3 size: 15 residues. Germline V gene data show CDR1 as SGHVS and CDR2 as FNYEAQ. V was cut by 2 bases and J by 5 bases, with 15 bases left in between. CDR3 bases: TGTGCCAGCAGCTTAACAAAGGGAGGTCTTACTGAAGCTTTCTTT. Protein sequence: CASSLTKGGLTEAFF.

This clonotype was seen ten or more times. The J gene is TRBJ2-1, the V gene TRBV28; D uncertain. Trimming cost V 8 bases and J 3 bases, with 5 bases left between them. This CDR3 has 11 residues. CDR1 and CDR2 (germline): MDHEN, SYDVKM. CDR3 sequence reads: CASLRYNEQFF. DNA for the CDR3: TGTGCCAGCCTACGCTACAATGAGCAGTTCTTC. Looking up the rest from reference TRBV28 and TRBJ2-1 gives the full variable domain: DVKVTQSSRYLVKRTGEKVFLECVQDMDHENMFWYRQDPGLGLRLIYFSYDVKMKEKGDIPEGYSVSREKKERFSLILESASTNQTSMYLCASLRYNEQFFGPGTRLTVL.

Ten or more counts support this clonotype. The rearrangement links TRBV5-1 to TRBJ2-1; D is possibly TRBD2 (5 bases). V lost 5 bases, J lost 1 base, and 13 bases lay in between. This CDR3 has 15 amino acids. Germline lookup yields CDR1 SGHRS and CDR2 YFSETQ. CDR3 sequence: CASSTRIGSYNEQFF. CDR3 coding DNA: TGCGCCAGCAGTACTAGGATAGGGTCCTACAATGAGCAGTTCTTC.

The table lists this clonotype with many counts. The rearrangement links TRBV11-2 to TRBJ2-1, with TRBD1 identical over 8 bases. Germline V lookup: CDR1 SGHAT, CDR2 FQNNGV. There are 13 residues in the CDR3. The V gene end was trimmed by 5 bases and the J gene end by 7 bases; junction bases not matched to a gene: 4. Written as DNA, the CDR3 is TGTGCCAGCAGCATCGGGACAGGAAATGAGCAGTTCTTC. Translation gives CASSIGTGNEQFF.

The chain links TRBV5-1 to TRBJ2-5; D possibly corresponds to TRBD2 (6 bases). The length of the CDR3 is 14 residues. The V and J ends lost 4 bases and 2 bases respectively, with 12 bases between them. The germline CDR1 and CDR2 sequences are SGHRS and YFSETQ. CDR3 sequence reads: CASSPDGGQETQYF. The CDR3 coding sequence is TGCGCCAGCAGCCCCGACGGAGGGCAAGAGACCCAGTACTTC.

This clonotype was recorded many times. The gene calls are TRBV7-9 and TRBJ2-3; D uncertain. This CDR3 contains 13 residues. Germline V gene data show CDR1 as SEHNR and CDR2 as FQNEAQ (reference sequence). The V and J ends lost 3 bases and 3 bases respectively, with 7 bases between them. The CDR3 DNA sequence: TGTGCCAGCAGCTTGGTAGTGACAGATACGCAGTATTTT. Its translation is CASSLVVTDTQYF.

This clonotype was seen a handful of times. V gene TRBV18 combines with J gene TRBJ2-6; D is uncertain. The germline V and J ends were trimmed by 4 bases and 4 bases, with 14 bases remaining between them. This CDR3 is 16 amino acids long. CDR1 is KGHSH, CDR2 LQKENI, per germline. CDR3 sequence: CASSRPAGAGANVLTF. The CDR3 nucleotides read TGTGCCAGCTCACGGCCCGCCGGCGCAGGGGCCAACGTCCTGACTTTC.

This clonotype has ten or more counts. The V call is TRBV11-3, the J call TRBJ2-1, with D hard to call. Germline V CDR1 and CDR2: SGHNT, YENEEA. V was shortened by 5 bases and J by 5 bases, with 10 bases between the two germline ends. The CDR3 has 13 residues. CDR3 loop: CASSLPGHNEQFF. Written as DNA, the CDR3 is TGTGCCAGCAGCCTACCAGGCCACAATGAGCAGTTCTTC.

V gene TRBV9 combines with J gene TRBJ2-3, with no clear D. Germline CDR1 reads SGDLS; CDR2 reads YYNGEE. Trimming removed 0 bases from V and 4 bases from J, with 12 bases in between. CDR3 length: 15 amino acids. The DNA for the CDR3 is TGTGCCAGCAGCGTAGGTGTAGGGCGGCCAGATACGCAGTATTTT. It specifies CASSVGVGRPDTQYF.

The rearrangement links TRBV29-1 to TRBJ2-5, with D unresolved. There are 13 residues in the CDR3. Germline values: CDR1 SQVTM, CDR2 ANQGSEA. The germline V and J ends were trimmed by 4 bases and 7 bases, with 16 bases remaining between them. CDR3: CSVGLDFLGTQYF. The CDR3 region has the DNA TGCAGCGTTGGCTTGGATTTTTTAGGGACCCAGTACTTC.